The 5 T cell receptor beta chains presented below share a single source sample, sequenced in a study of T cell changes during pregnancy in multiple sclerosis. Clones were sequenced by immunoSEQ multiplex PCR, and TCRdb holds only the in-frame ones, with some missing. The table shows around 57,000 clones, with about nine tenths occurring only once. Material: peripheral blood, obtained in the second trimester of pregnancy. These receptors were taken from a female donor with multiple sclerosis, enrolled in a pregnancy study.

The V and J genes are TRBV6-6 and TRBJ2-7; a weak D match, TRBD1 (6 bases). Germline CDR1 reads MNHNY; CDR2 reads SVGAGI (reference sequence). The CDR3 loop spans 14 amino acids. V was shortened by 4 bases and J by 2 bases, with 12 bases between the two germline ends. The CDR3 DNA sequence: TGTGCCAGCAGTTCTCCAGGGGCCGCCTACGAGCAGTACTTC. Amino acids: CASSSPGAAYEQYF.

The chain combines TRBV5-1 with TRBJ2-7, with a weak D call TRBD1 (6 bases). Germline values: CDR1 SGHRS, CDR2 YFSETQ. The CDR3 covers 13 residues. Trimming shortened V by 4 bases and J by 3 bases, and 11 bases separated the two germline ends. The CDR3 spells CASSELTGYEQYF. DNA of the CDR3: TGCGCCAGCAGCGAGTTGACAGGCTACGAGCAGTACTTC.

V is TRBV19 and J is TRBJ2-7; 8 nucleotides match TRBD2. Trimming took 1 base from V and 1 from J; bases not matched to a gene: 9. The CDR3 sequence is 17 residues long. CDR1 is LNHDA, CDR2 SQIVND, per germline (reference sequence). CDR3 bases: TGTGCCAGTAGTATAGCCGCCTTAGCGGGGCAATCCTACGAGCAGTACTTC. It codes for CASSIAALAGQSYEQYF.

The chain recombines TRBV4-3 with TRBJ2-3; D possibly corresponds to TRBD1 (6 bases). Germline V gene sequence: CDR1 LGHNA, CDR2 YSLEER. V was clipped by 3 bases and J by 2 bases, with 9 bases between them. CDR3 size: 14 residues. The CDR3 sequence is CASSHPGHTDTQYF. The DNA for the CDR3 is TGCGCCAGCAGCCACCCGGGACACACAGATACGCAGTATTTT.

This clone was found a few times. The chain combines TRBV4-1 with TRBJ2-1; D might be TRBD2 (5 bases). Germline V CDR1 and CDR2: MGHRA, YSYEKL. This CDR3 spans 15 amino acids. The V end was cut by 4 bases, the J end by 5 bases, with 15 bases between. The CDR3 reads CASSLSSWTDNEQFF. In DNA, the CDR3 is TGCGCCAGCAGCCTGTCTAGCTGGACCGACAATGAGCAGTTCTTC.